Each of the 8 T cell receptor beta chains below was sequenced from the same sample in a study of T-cell memory formation after mild COVID-19. In TCRdb, the 5' RACE reads were re-called with MiXCR into one record per CDR3 protein. The sample includes 190,000 or so distinct CDR3 sequences, about 10% of them seen just once. The sequencing input was PBMCs or a T cell subset sorted from them (not recorded which). These TCRs come from a man younger than 30 who had mild COVID-19 (a few samples of this study predate the infection). Cell type and time point are not known.

The chain couples TRBV25-1 to TRBJ1-4, with TRBD1 identical over 9 bases. This CDR3 is 12 amino acids long. Germline V lookup: CDR1 MGHDK, CDR2 SYGVNS. V trimming: 4 bases; J trimming: 10 bases; junction bases outside the gene matches: 1. The CDR3 nucleotides are TGTGCCAGCAGTGGGGGACAGGGAAAACTGTTTTTT. Protein product: CASSGGQGKLFF.

This clonotype was counted a few times. This rearrangement joins TRBV12-3 or TRBV12-4 to TRBJ1-1; D is unresolved. V was pared by 0 bases and J by 6 bases, with 5 bases between. The CDR3 runs to 12 residues. CDR3 residues: CASSLALAEAFF. The DNA of the CDR3 is TGTGCCAGCAGTTTAGCGCTCGCTGAAGCTTTCTTT.

The chain couples TRBV28 to TRBJ1-5, with 11 nucleotides matching TRBD1. The length of the CDR3 is 15 residues. V gave up 6 bases and J gave up 6 bases; unmatched junction bases: 7. Germline V gene data show CDR1 as MDHEN and CDR2 as SYDVKM. This CDR3 reads CASRGQGASSQPQHF. The CDR3 nucleotides are TGTGCCAGCAGAGGACAGGGGGCGAGTAGTCAGCCCCAGCATTTT. The entire variable domain, with the rest obtained from reference TRBV28 and TRBJ1-5, is as follows: DVKVTQSSRYLVKRTGEKVFLECVQDMDHENMFWYRQDPGLGLRLIYFSYDVKMKEKGDIPEGYSVSREKKERFSLILESASTNQTSMYLCASRGQGASSQPQHFGDGTRLSIL.

In this sample, this clonotype turned up a few times. The rearrangement joins TRBV5-1 to TRBJ2-2; the D gene is possibly TRBD1 (5 bases). The CDR3 loop spans 15 amino acids. V was shortened by 0 bases and J by 2 bases, with 8 bases between the two germline ends. Germline V gives CDR1 SGHRS, CDR2 YFSETQ. CDR3 sequence: CASSLGQGNTGELFF. The CDR3 DNA follows: TGCGCCAGCAGCTTGGGTCAGGGTAACACCGGGGAGCTGTTTTTT.

This clonotype was detected many times. This chain links TRBV5-1 with TRBJ2-7; D is perhaps TRBD1 (5 bases). The germline V and J ends were trimmed by 4 bases and 5 bases, with 16 bases remaining between them. Germline V gene lookup returns CDR1 SGHRS and CDR2 YFSETQ. The CDR3 loop spans 14 amino acids. This CDR3 reads CASSPGQGGNEQYV. Written as DNA, the CDR3 is TGCGCCAGCAGCCCCGGCCAGGGTGGGAACGAGCAGTACGTC.

This clonotype was counted between two and nine times. The chain has TRBV7-2 and TRBJ2-1; D gene unclear. This CDR3 contains 12 residues. Germline V gene lookup returns CDR1 SGHTA and CDR2 FQGNSA. Trimming shortened V by 3 bases and J by 8 bases, and 8 bases separated the two germline ends. The CDR3 nucleotides are TGTGCCAGCAGCTTCTCGGGTTATGAGCAGTTCTTC. Translated, it gives CASSFSGYEQFF. Supplemented by reference TRBV7-2 and TRBJ2-1, the full variable domain reads GAGVSQSPSNKVTEKGKDVELRCDPISGHTALYWYRQSLGQGLEFLIYFQGNSAPDKSGLPSDRFSAERTGGSVSTLTIQRTQQEDSAVYLCASSFSGYEQFFGPGTRLTVL.

The chain recombines TRBV5-1 with TRBJ2-1; TRBD2 aligns across 11 bases. This CDR3 is 16 amino acids long. J lost 0 bases, V lost 4 bases, and 3 bases had no gene match. Germline lookup yields CDR1 SGHRS and CDR2 YFSETQ. CDR3 sequence: CASSPGLAASYNEQFF. CDR3 sequence (DNA): TGCGCCAGCAGCCCGGGACTAGCGGCCTCCTACAATGAGCAGTTCTTC.

This clonotype was detected a few times. The genes are TRBV6-2 or TRBV6-3 and TRBJ2-1; TRBD1 matches at 12 bases. The germline V gene encodes CDR1 MNHEY and CDR2 SVGEGT. This CDR3 is built from 15 residues. V lost 2 bases to trimming and J lost 7 bases; unmatched junction nucleotides: 3. The CDR3 DNA sequence: TGTGCCAGCAGTTACGGGACAGGGGGCTTAAATGAGCAGTTCTTC. Translated, it gives CASSYGTGGLNEQFF.